This record covers a single TCR beta chain. Its specificity is unknown. The data were taken from a study of beta chain features in type 1 diabetes. Study-wide results and caveats: The influence of HLA type on TCRB rearrangement stayed undetermined. Within each of all four CD4+ subsets, Type 1 diabetes patients had TCRB CDR3s that were moderately but significantly shorter. In patients and controls equally, PCR might favor templates that are shorter.

The V gene's germline CDR1 is SEHNR and CDR2 FQNEAQ (reference sequence). The CDR3 length is 14 residues. V lost 5 bases and J lost 7, with 18 bases in between. Sorting that relied on CD45RO/CCR7/CD25/CD127/CD95/CD27 yielded CD4+ naive, central memory, regulatory and stem cell-like memory cells. Sort purity for all populations was recorded as exceeding 98%. Expressed TCRB transcripts were sequenced because the entire RNA isolate underwent reverse transcription. Libraries were prepared by immunoSEQ multiplex PCR; TCRdb keeps only in-frame clonotypes and omits some of them. There are a few hundred thousand clones in the sample; 10% to 15% occur only once, and 0.0095% to 0.012% lies in the top ten.

Sequenced sample: naive CD4+ T cells from blood. This TCR was sampled from a young woman with type 1 diabetes. This chain links TRBV7-9 with TRBJ2-7; the D gene is possibly TRBD1 (5 bases). The CDR3 DNA reads as TGTGCCAGCAGCCTAGGCCTCGACAGTTGGGAGCAGTACTTC. Translation: CASSLGLDSWEQYF.